Shown below are 13 T cell receptor beta chains from a single sample sequenced in a study of beta chain features in type 1 diabetes. Every isolated RNA sample was fully reverse transcribed, so sequencing captured expressed TCRB transcripts. The method was immunoSEQ multiplex PCR; TCRdb's version includes in-frame clones alone and lacks a portion of them. The table has a few hundred thousand clones, 10% to 15% seen once. Study outcomes and limitations: Moderate yet significant TCRB CDR3 shortening was seen in Type 1 diabetes patients in all four CD4+ subsets.

The antigens these receptors bind are not known. Sequenced sample: naive CD4+ T cells from blood. The origin of the receptors is a young woman with type 1 diabetes.

V and J are TRBV29-1 and TRBJ2-5, with a weak D call TRBD2 (5 bases). The germline V gene encodes CDR1 SQVTM and CDR2 ANQGSEA. The CDR3 has 15 amino acids. V gave up 0 bases and J gave up 0 bases, with 11 bases separating them. DNA for the CDR3: TGCAGCGTTGAAGATTCGGGGATGTACCAAGAGACCCAGTACTTC. It encodes CSVEDSGMYQETQYF.

The rearrangement links TRBV9 to TRBJ2-3, with TRBD2 matching 11 bases. With V trimmed by 0 bases and J by 4 bases, 10 bases remained unmatched. The CDR3 length is 18 residues. Germline V lookup: CDR1 SGDLS, CDR2 YYNGEE. The CDR3 coding sequence is TGTGCCAGCAGCGTAGCCGCCACGCTACTAGCGGGAGCAGATACGCAGTATTTT. Residues: CASSVAATLLAGADTQYF.

There are a few counts of this clone. This chain uses TRBV28 with TRBJ2-1, with 14 nucleotides matching TRBD2. Per germline, CDR1 MDHEN and CDR2 SYDVKM. The CDR3 is 16 amino acids. With 3 bases clipped from V and 10 bases from J, the junction kept 8 bases outside the gene matches. CDR3 in DNA: TGTGCCAGCAGTTTTGCCGGGACTAGCGGGAGTAGCGAGCAGTTCTTC. Translation gives CASSFAGTSGSSEQFF. Based on the CDR3 plus reference TRBV28 and TRBJ2-1, the full variable domain is DVKVTQSSRYLVKRTGEKVFLECVQDMDHENMFWYRQDPGLGLRLIYFSYDVKMKEKGDIPEGYSVSREKKERFSLILESASTNQTSMYLCASSFAGTSGSSEQFFGPGTRLTVL.

This chain uses TRBV7-2 with TRBJ2-7, with 7 bases lining up with TRBD2. CDR1 is SGHTA and CDR2 is FQGNSA in the germline V gene. The V gene end was trimmed by 5 bases and the J gene end by 1 base; junction bases not matched to a gene: 11. CDR3 length equals 16 residues. The CDR3 DNA reads as TGTGCCAGCAGCAAAACAAAGGGAGGGCGATCCTACGAGCAGTACTTC. It codes for CASSKTKGGRSYEQYF.

The genes are TRBV7-6 and TRBJ2-5; D is uncertain. V dropped 5 bases and J dropped 4 bases, with 8 bases sitting between them. Germline V CDR1 and CDR2: SGHVS, FNYEAQ. The CDR3 sequence is 12 residues long. DNA of the CDR3: TGTGCCAGCAGCCTGGCTGGAGAGACCCAGTACTTC. Amino acid sequence: CASSLAGETQYF.

The V gene is TRBV9, the J gene TRBJ2-3; 14 positions match TRBD2. Trimming removed 0 bases from V and 2 bases from J; junction bases left unmatched: 5. Germline V gives CDR1 SGDLS, CDR2 YYNGEE. This CDR3 contains 18 residues. The chain's CDR3 is CASSVGTSGRTITDTQYF. The DNA of the CDR3 is TGTGCCAGCAGCGTAGGGACTAGCGGGAGGACCATCACAGATACGCAGTATTTT.

In its sample, this clone was seen a few times. V gene TRBV9 combines with J gene TRBJ2-5, with 13 bases matching TRBD2. The CDR3 loop spans 15 amino acids. V gave up 3 bases and J gave up 3 bases; unmatched junction bases: 2. Germline loops: CDR1 SGDLS, CDR2 YYNGEE. The CDR3 is CASSAGLAGEETQYF. CDR3 in DNA: TGTGCCAGCAGCGCCGGACTAGCGGGGGAAGAGACCCAGTACTTC.

V and J are TRBV30 and TRBJ2-1; D call uncertain. With 2 bases removed from V and 7 bases from J, the gap between germline ends came to 6 bases. The CDR3 consists of 11 residues. Germline V lookup: CDR1 GTSNPN, CDR2 SVGIG (reference sequence). The CDR3 sequence: CAWSRSNEQFF. CDR3 sequence (DNA): TGTGCCTGGAGTCGTAGTAATGAGCAGTTCTTC.

V usage is TRBV7-2 and J usage is TRBJ2-7; no clear D. CDR1 and CDR2 (germline): SGHTA, FQGNSA. The V end lost 5 bases, the J end lost 3 bases, and 14 bases lay between the germline ends. The CDR3 has 14 amino acids. The CDR3 sequence is CASSPQYVSYEQYF. CDR3 DNA: TGTGCCAGCAGCCCACAGTACGTGAGCTACGAGCAGTACTTC.

This clone has a handful of counts. The V gene is TRBV9, the J gene TRBJ2-6; 8 positions agree with TRBD1. Germline assignment: CDR1 SGDLS and CDR2 YYNGEE. The ends lost 3 bases at V and 0 bases at J; junction bases unmatched: 5. The CDR3 is 17 residues long. CDR3 bases: TGTGCCAGCAGCGGGGGGACAGGACCCTCTGGGGCCAACGTCCTGACTTTC. This translates into CASSGGTGPSGANVLTF.

On this clone: This CDR3 is also generated by other DNA sequences in the sample. The V gene is TRBV29-1, the J gene TRBJ2-7; TRBD2 is a possible D gene (6 bases). CDR3 size: 12 residues. Germline loops: CDR1 SQVTM, CDR2 ANQGSEA. Between the trimmed V and J ends, which lost 3 bases and 2 bases, there was a span of 8 bases. CDR3 residues: CSVERGPYEQYF. The CDR3 DNA is TGCAGCGTTGAGCGGGGCCCCTACGAGCAGTACTTC.

This clone showed up just a few times. The genes are TRBV29-1 and TRBJ1-1; D is possibly TRBD1 (6 bases). Deletions cut 4 bases from V and 0 bases from J, with 12 bases between. The CDR3 runs 14 residues. The V gene's germline CDR1 is SQVTM and CDR2 ANQGSEA. This CDR3 reads CSVVSGALNTEAFF. The DNA of the CDR3 is TGCAGCGTTGTATCAGGGGCATTGAACACTGAAGCTTTCTTT.

This rearrangement joins TRBV7-9 to TRBJ2-5; D may be TRBD1 (5 bases). Germline-derived CDR1 and CDR2 are SEHNR and FQNEAQ (reference sequence). Trimming stripped 5 bases from V and 3 bases from J, with 13 bases between. The CDR3 is made up of 14 amino acids. The CDR3 loop is CASSRQGREETQYF. The CDR3 DNA reads as TGTGCCAGCAGCCGTCAGGGCAGGGAAGAGACCCAGTACTTC.